The rows below give T cell receptor beta chains drawn from one sample of a study of CD8+CD57+ T cells in acquired aplastic anemia. MiXCR, applied by TCRdb to the reads, yields one record per CDR3 protein. The repertoire includes approximately 21,000 distinct CDR3 sequences, less than 40% of them detected once, and roughly 86% sits in the top ten. The sequencing sample was made of CD8+CD57+ T cells sorted from PBMCs. Every receptor here comes from a human donor with aplastic anemia. Both conserved end residues are part of each CDR3. The D gene is left open where the match is weak. Clone size is stated in some rows and not others, as once, few, many or a class when expanded.

V gene	J gene	clone size	D gene	CDR3 protein	CDR3 DNA
TRBV6-5	TRBJ2-3	NA	NA	CASSYEGSTDTQYF	TGTGCCAGCAGTTACGAAGGGAGCACAGATACGCAGTATTTT
TRBV27	TRBJ1-2	many	TRBD1	CASSSREGAQKGYTF	TGTGCCAGCAGTTCCCGTGAGGGGGCGCAGAAAGGCTACACCTTC
TRBV24-1	TRBJ1-2	few	NA	CATSELVNYGYTF	TGTGCCACCAGTGAGCTGGTTAACTATGGCTACACCTTC
TRBV20-1	TRBJ1-5	few	NA	CSARVAEMGWNQPQHF	TGCAGTGCTAGAGTAGCGGAGATGGGTTGGAATCAGCCCCAGCATTTT
TRBV28	TRBJ2-5	NA	NA	CASSLGVSPSETQYF	TGTGCCAGCAGCCTGGGGGTTTCCCCAAGCGAGACCCAGTACTTC
TRBV24-1	TRBJ1-5	few	NA	CATSDRRMGQPQHF	TGTGCCACCAGTGATCGACGGATGGGGCAGCCCCAGCATTTT
TRBV7-9	TRBJ1-3	NA	NA	CASRPGYSGNTIYF	TGTGCCAGCAGGCCCGGTTATTCTGGAAACACCATATATTTT
TRBV7-8	TRBJ1-5	few	TRBD1	CASSPNRGPGQPQHF	TGTGCCAGCAGCCCAAACAGGGGGCCGGGCCAGCCCCAGCATTTT
TRBV7-9	TRBJ2-3	many	NA	CASSLVIWGAATDTQYF	TGTGCCAGCAGCTTAGTCATCTGGGGGGCCGCAACAGATACGCAGTATTTT
TRBV20-1	TRBJ2-3	many	TRBD2	CSVDGLAGVTDTQYF	TGCAGTGTCGACGGACTAGCGGGGGTCACAGATACGCAGTATTTT